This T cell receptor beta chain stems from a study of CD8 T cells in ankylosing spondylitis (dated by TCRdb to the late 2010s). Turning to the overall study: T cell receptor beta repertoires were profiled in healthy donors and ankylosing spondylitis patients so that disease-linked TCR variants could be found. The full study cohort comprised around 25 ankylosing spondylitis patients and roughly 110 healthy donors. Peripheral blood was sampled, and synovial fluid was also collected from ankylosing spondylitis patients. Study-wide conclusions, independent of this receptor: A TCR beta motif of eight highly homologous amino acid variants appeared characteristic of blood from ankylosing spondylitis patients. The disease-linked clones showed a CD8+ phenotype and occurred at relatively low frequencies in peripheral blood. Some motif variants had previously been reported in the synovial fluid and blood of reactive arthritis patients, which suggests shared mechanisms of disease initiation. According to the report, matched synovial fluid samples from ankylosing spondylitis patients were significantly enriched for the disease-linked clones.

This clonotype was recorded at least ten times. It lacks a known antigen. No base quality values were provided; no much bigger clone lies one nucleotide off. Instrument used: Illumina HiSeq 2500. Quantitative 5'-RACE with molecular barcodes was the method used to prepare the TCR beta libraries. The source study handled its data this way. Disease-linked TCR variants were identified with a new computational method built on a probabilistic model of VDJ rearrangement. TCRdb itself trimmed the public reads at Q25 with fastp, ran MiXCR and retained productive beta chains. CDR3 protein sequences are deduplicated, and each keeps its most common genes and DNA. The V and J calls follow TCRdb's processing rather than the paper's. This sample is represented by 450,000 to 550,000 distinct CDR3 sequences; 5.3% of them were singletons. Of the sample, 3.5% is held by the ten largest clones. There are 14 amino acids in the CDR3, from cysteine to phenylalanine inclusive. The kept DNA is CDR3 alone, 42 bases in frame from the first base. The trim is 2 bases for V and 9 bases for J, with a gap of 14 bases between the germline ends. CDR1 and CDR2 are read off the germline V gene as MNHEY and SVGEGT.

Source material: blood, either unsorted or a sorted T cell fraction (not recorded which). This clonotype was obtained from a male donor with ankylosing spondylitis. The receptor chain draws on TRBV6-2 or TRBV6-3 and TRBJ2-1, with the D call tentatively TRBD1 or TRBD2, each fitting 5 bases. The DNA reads TGTGCCAGCAGTTACCTTTCCCCGAGGGGTGAGCAGTTCTTC. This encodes CASSYLSPRGEQFF.